The clone carrying this TCR delta chain is large. TCRdb re-called clones from the RT-PCR reads using CATT. The sample has 1,000 or so delta-chain clones; roughly 18% are singletons. This entry comes from a study of gammadelta T cells in human blood. The germline V gene has CDR1 GEAIGNYY and CDR2 EKD. The CDR3 loop spans 15 amino acids. Trimming took 0 bases from V and 1 from J; bases not matched to a gene: 1. This TCR was recovered from a human fetus. This rearrangement joins TRDV2 to TRDJ2; 7 bases align to TRDD3. The sequenced sample was Vgamma9Vdelta2 gamma-delta T cells from fetal blood. The DNA of the CDR3 is TGTGCCTGTGACACCGTGGGGGATTTGACAGCACAACTCTTCTTT. As protein: CACDTVGDLTAQLFF.